This T cell receptor (beta chain) was sequenced in a study of cytomegalovirus exposure and HLA in healthy donors. Study-wide results and caveats: Follow-up analysis later connected one missense variant in DCLRE1C with trimming of TCR beta V- and J-genes. The study dropped some indistinguishable V segments, TRBV6-2 and TRBV6-3 among them. Serostatus for CMV was the only available immune exposure information.

Researchers ran the PCR with 60 Vbeta and 13 Jbeta primers. Sequencing used immunoSEQ multiplex PCR; TCRdb keeps in-frame clones, though not all of them. Of roughly 140,000 clones listed, roughly three quarters are singletons. With respect to this clone: Its matching antigen is unknown.

CDR1 SGHTA and CDR2 FQGTGA come from the germline V gene. The CDR3 runs 18 residues. V gave up 3 bases and J gave up 3 bases; unmatched junction bases: 15. The sequence was collected from a man in his late teens or twenties in good health and CMV-seronegative. Sequencing was done on a sample of PBMCs. V is TRBV7-3 and J is TRBJ2-7; 9 bases line up with TRBD1. CDR3 sequence: CASSLGDRERTTHYEQYF. CDR3 nucleotide sequence: TGTGCCAGCAGCTTGGGGGACAGGGAGCGAACCACACACTACGAGCAGTACTTC. Based on the CDR3 plus reference TRBV7-3 and TRBJ2-7, the full variable domain is GAGVSQTPSNKVTEKGKYVELRCDPISGHTALYWYRQSLGQGPEFLIYFQGTGAADDSGLPNDRFFAVRPEGSVSTLKIQRTERGDSAVYLCASSLGDRERTTHYEQYFGPGTRLTVT.